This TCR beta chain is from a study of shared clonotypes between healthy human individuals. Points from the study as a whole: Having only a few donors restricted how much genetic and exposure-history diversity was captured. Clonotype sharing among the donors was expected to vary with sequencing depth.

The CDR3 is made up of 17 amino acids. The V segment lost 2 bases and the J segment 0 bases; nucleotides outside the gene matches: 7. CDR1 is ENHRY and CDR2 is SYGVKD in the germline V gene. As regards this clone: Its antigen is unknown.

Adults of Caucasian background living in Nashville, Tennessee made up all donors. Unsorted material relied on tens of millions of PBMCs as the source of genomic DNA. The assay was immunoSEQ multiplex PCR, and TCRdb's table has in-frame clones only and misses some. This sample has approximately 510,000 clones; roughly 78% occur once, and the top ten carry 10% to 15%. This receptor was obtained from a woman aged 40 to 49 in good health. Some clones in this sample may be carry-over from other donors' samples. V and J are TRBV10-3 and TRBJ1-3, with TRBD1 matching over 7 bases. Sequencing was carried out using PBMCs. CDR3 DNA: TGTGCCATCAGTGAGCGACAGGGCTCTTTCTCTGGAAACACCATATATTTT. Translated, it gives CAISERQGSFSGNTIYF.